The next 3 T cell receptor beta chains were all read from a single sample in a study of blood T cell repertoires in COVID-19. The protocol was immunoSEQ multiplex PCR, while the TCRdb copy is restricted to in-frame clones and leaves out a portion. The sample lists over 110,000 clones; around 88% were seen once. Sequenced input: peripheral blood. These receptors were taken from a human donor in a cohort sampled during active COVID-19.

The chain joins TRBV6-2 or TRBV6-3 to TRBJ2-1; a possible D gene is TRBD2 (6 bases). The CDR3 is made up of 15 amino acids. The germline V gene has CDR1 MNHEY and CDR2 SVGEGT. Trimming shortened V by 0 bases and J by 2 bases, and 8 bases separated the two germline ends. The CDR3 loop is CASSYSGGPYNEQFF. CDR3 in DNA: TGTGCCAGCAGTTACTCCGGGGGTCCCTACAATGAGCAGTTCTTC.

The rearrangement uses TRBV24-1 and TRBJ2-7, with D perhaps TRBD1 (6 bases). The CDR3 spans 15 residues. The V and J ends lost 3 bases and 5 bases respectively, with 16 bases between them. Germline V gives CDR1 KGHDR, CDR2 SFDVKD. This CDR3 is CATSDPGAGDHEQYF. CDR3 bases: TGTGCCACCAGTGATCCTGGGGCAGGGGACCACGAGCAGTACTTC.

The CDR3 is CASSHPGSNQPQHF. The CDR3 nucleotides read TGCGCCAGCAGCCACCCAGGGTCCAATCAGCCCCAGCATTTT. V usage is TRBV4-1 and J usage is TRBJ1-5, with D possibly matching TRBD1 (5 bases). The CDR3 contains 14 residues. Trimming stripped 3 bases from V and 3 bases from J, with 9 bases between. CDR1 and CDR2 (germline): MGHRA, YSYEKL.